The 10 T cell receptor beta chains given below trace back to one sample, sequenced in a study of cytomegalovirus exposure and HLA in healthy donors. The PCR had 60 Vbeta and 13 Jbeta primers. The table came from immunoSEQ multiplex PCR; TCRdb's copy has only in-frame clones and leaves some out. This sample has about 100,000 clones, with about three quarters found just once. The sequenced material came from PBMCs. The source is a man in his fifties in good health and CMV-seropositive.

This clone was picked up one time. The chain employs TRBV11-2 and TRBJ2-1; 10 bases line up with TRBD2. The CDR3 runs 15 residues. The V gene end was trimmed by 2 bases and the J gene end by 7 bases; junction bases not matched to a gene: 5. CDR1 is SGHAT, CDR2 FQNNGV, per germline. The CDR3 here is CASSLPLAGGNEQFF. The CDR3 coding sequence is TGTGCCAGCAGCTTACCCTTAGCGGGGGGAAATGAGCAGTTCTTC.

The chain joins TRBV5-6 to TRBJ2-7; 7 bases align to TRBD1. This CDR3 region has 16 residues. J was trimmed by 1 base and V by 4 bases; bases with no gene match: 11. In germline, CDR1 is SGHDT, CDR2 YYEEEE. CDR3 sequence reads: CASSPPPRGPSYEQYF. Here the CDR3 DNA reads TGTGCCAGCAGCCCCCCGCCGAGGGGGCCTTCCTACGAGCAGTACTTC.

J is TRBJ1-1 and V is TRBV19; D uncertain. Germline CDR1 LNHDA, CDR2 SQIVND (reference sequence). The length of the CDR3 is 14 residues. The V end was cut by 6 bases, the J end by 7 bases, with 18 bases between. The CDR3 DNA reads as TGTGCCAGTAGCGGGATCCTCTCCGGTTATGAAGCTTTCTTT. Translating it yields CASSGILSGYEAFF.

The chain has TRBV4-2 and TRBJ1-4, with a possible D match to TRBD1 (6 bases). Trimming left V 4 bases short and J 3 bases short, with 9 bases between. CDR3 size: 14 residues. Per germline, CDR1 LGHNA and CDR2 YNFKEQ. CDR3 sequence reads: CASSPGTSNEKLFF. As DNA, the CDR3 is TGTGCCAGCAGCCCCGGGACATCTAATGAAAAACTGTTTTTT.

Worth noting for this clone: One junction end disagrees with the germline gene, perhaps due to a read error. The CDR3 loop reads CASSLRGSNQPQNF. The CDR3, as DNA: TGTGCCAGCAGCTTGCGCGGGAGCAATCAGCCCCAGAATTTT. The rearrangement uses TRBV5-6 and TRBJ1-5; no reliable D call. This CDR3 is built from 14 residues. CDR1 and CDR2 from the germline V gene are SGHDT and YYEEEE.

The rearrangement joins TRBV5-4 to TRBJ2-7; 8 nucleotides match TRBD1. The CDR3 has 15 residues. CDR1 is SGHNT, CDR2 YYREEE, per germline (reference sequence). V lost 3 bases, J lost 2 bases, and 7 bases stayed unmatched. The CDR3 here is CASSSDRAETYEQYF. CDR3 in DNA: TGTGCCAGCAGCTCGGACAGGGCGGAGACCTACGAGCAGTACTTC. The full variable domain, with the rest looked up from reference TRBV5-4 and TRBJ2-7, is ETGVTQSPTHLIKTRGQQVTLRCSSQSGHNTVSWYQQALGQGPQFIFQYYREEENGRGNFPPRFSGLQFPNYSSELNVNALELDDSALYLCASSSDRAETYEQYFGPGTRLTVT.

V usage is TRBV11-2 and J usage is TRBJ2-7; D gene unclear. V was shortened by 3 bases and J by 2 bases, with 14 bases between the two germline ends. The CDR3 has 15 amino acids. CDR1 and CDR2 (germline): SGHAT, FQNNGV. CDR3 sequence (DNA): TGTGCCAGCAGCTTTCTTGCGGATCGAACCTACGAGCAGTACTTC. Amino acids: CASSFLADRTYEQYF.

Concerning this clone itself: Its ends do not fully match the called genes, so a read error is possible. This rearrangement joins TRBV19 to TRBJ1-6; D remains unclear. In germline, CDR1 is LNHDA, CDR2 SQIVND (reference sequence). This CDR3 is 14 amino acids long. CDR3 in DNA: TGTGCCAGTAGTACTGTGGACCGGGATTCACCCCTCAACTTT. The encoded protein is CASSTVDRDSPLNF.

In this sample, this clone turned up once. V usage is TRBV6-5 and J usage is TRBJ1-1; D is possibly TRBD1 (5 bases). The ends were cut back, 2 bases at V and 2 bases at J, with 12 bases in the middle. CDR1 and CDR2 (germline): MNHEY, SVGAGI. CDR3 length: 15 residues. The CDR3 DNA follows: TGTGCCAGCAGTTACAGGGGAGGTGGAAACACTGAAGCTTTCTTT. Translated, it gives CASSYRGGGNTEAFF.

The rearrangement uses TRBV7-9 and TRBJ2-1; 8 nucleotides match TRBD1. The CDR3 length is 16 residues. The germline V gene encodes CDR1 SEHNR and CDR2 FQNEAQ (reference sequence). Trimming cost V 2 bases and J 2 bases; bases outside gene matches: 5. The CDR3 coding sequence is TGTGCCAGCAGCTTATCTGGGACAGGCGCCTACAATGAGCAGTTCTTC. Translation: CASSLSGTGAYNEQFF.